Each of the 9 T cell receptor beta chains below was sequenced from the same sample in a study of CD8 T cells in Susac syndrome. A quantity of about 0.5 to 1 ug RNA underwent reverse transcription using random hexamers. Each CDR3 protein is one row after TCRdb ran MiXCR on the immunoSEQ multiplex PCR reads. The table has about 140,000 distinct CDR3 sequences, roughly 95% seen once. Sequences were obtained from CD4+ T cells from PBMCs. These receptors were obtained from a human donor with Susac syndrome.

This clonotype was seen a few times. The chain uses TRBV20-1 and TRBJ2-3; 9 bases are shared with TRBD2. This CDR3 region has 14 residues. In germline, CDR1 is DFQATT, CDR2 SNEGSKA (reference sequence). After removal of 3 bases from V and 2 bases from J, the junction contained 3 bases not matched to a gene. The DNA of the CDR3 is TGCAGTGCTAGGTTAGCGGGGGTCACAGATACGCAGTATTTT. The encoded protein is CSARLAGVTDTQYF.

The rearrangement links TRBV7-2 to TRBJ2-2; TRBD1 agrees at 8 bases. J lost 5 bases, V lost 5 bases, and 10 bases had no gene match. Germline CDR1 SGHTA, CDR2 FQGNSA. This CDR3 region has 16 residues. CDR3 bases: TGTGCCAGCAGCCAGACTGGCAGGGGGCGGACCGGGGAGCTGTTTTTT. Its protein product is CASSQTGRGRTGELFF.

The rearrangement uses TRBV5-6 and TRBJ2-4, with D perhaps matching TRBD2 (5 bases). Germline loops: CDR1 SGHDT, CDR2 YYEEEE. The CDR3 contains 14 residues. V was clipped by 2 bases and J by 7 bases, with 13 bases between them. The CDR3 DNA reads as TGTGCCAGCAGCTTCACTGGAGGCGGGAACATTCAGTACTTC. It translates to CASSFTGGGNIQYF. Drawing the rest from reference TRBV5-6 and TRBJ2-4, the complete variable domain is DAGVTQSPTHLIKTRGQQVTLRCSPKSGHDTVSWYQQALGQGPQFIFQYYEEEERQRGNFPDRFSGHQFPNYSSELNVNALLLGDSALYLCASSFTGGGNIQYFGAGTRLSVL.

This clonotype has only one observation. The DNA for the CDR3 is TGTGCCAGCAGCGGCGCGAATCCGGGGGATACGCAGTATTTT. Its protein product is CASSGANPGDTQYF. The rearrangement links TRBV5-4 to TRBJ2-3; TRBD2 is a possible D gene (5 bases). The CDR3 sequence is 14 residues long. V dropped 4 bases and J dropped 6 bases, with 15 bases sitting between them. Germline V gene lookup returns CDR1 SGHNT and CDR2 YYREEE (reference sequence).

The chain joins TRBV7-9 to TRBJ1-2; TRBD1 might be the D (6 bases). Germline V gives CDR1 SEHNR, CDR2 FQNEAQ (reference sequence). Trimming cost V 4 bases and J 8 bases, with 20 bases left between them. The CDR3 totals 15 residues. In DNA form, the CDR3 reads TGTGCCAGCAGCTCGATGCGGGGGGCAGTGCGGGGCTACACCTTC. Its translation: CASSSMRGAVRGYTF.

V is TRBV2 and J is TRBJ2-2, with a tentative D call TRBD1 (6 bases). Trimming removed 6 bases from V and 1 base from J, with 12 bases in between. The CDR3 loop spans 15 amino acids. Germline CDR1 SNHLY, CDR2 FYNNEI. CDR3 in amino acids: CASRAGVLNTGELFF. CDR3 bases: TGTGCCAGCAGGGCAGGGGTCTTGAACACCGGGGAGCTGTTTTTT.

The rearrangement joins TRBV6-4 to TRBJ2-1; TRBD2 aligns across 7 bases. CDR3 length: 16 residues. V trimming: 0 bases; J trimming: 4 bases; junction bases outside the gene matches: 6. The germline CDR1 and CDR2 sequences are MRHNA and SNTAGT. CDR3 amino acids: CASSDSAGVRYNEQFF. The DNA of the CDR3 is TGTGCCAGCAGTGACTCTGCGGGAGTGCGGTACAATGAGCAGTTCTTC.

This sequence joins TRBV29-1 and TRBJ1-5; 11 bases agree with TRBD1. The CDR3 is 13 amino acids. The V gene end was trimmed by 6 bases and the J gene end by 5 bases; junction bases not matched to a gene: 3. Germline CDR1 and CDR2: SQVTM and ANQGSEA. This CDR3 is CSVGTGGDQPQHF. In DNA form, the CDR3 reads TGCAGCGTGGGGACAGGGGGGGATCAGCCCCAGCATTTT.

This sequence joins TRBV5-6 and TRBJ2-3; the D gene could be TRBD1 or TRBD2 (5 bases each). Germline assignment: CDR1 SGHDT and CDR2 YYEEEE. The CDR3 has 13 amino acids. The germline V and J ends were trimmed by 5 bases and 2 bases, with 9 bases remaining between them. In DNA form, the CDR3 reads TGTGCCAGCAGTGGGACGGCCACAGATACGCAGTATTTT. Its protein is CASSGTATDTQYF. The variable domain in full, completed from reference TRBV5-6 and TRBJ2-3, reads DAGVTQSPTHLIKTRGQQVTLRCSPKSGHDTVSWYQQALGQGPQFIFQYYEEEERQRGNFPDRFSGHQFPNYSSELNVNALLLGDSALYLCASSGTATDTQYFGPGTRLTVL.